A single sample gave rise to the 28 T cell receptor beta chains below, sequenced in a study of CD8 T cells in Susac syndrome. Reverse transcription of roughly 0.5 to 1 ug RNA was carried out with random hexamers. In TCRdb, the immunoSEQ multiplex PCR reads were re-called with MiXCR into one record per CDR3 protein. The sample yields roughly 250,000 distinct CDR3 sequences, almost 97% seen once. Sample: CD4+ T cells from PBMCs. These TCRs come from a human donor with Susac syndrome.

This clonotype was observed once. This rearrangement joins TRBV29-1 to TRBJ1-2, with 7 bases matching TRBD1. Germline V gene data show CDR1 as SQVTM and CDR2 as ANQGSEA. Trimming took 0 bases from V and 7 from J; bases not matched to a gene: 8. CDR3 length equals 14 residues. As DNA, the CDR3 is TGCAGCGTTGAAGATCAGGCAGGGGGTCGTGGCTACACCTTC. Amino acids: CSVEDQAGGRGYTF.

The CDR3 DNA reads TGTGCCACCAGCAAAAGCGGGAGTTTCAATGAGCAGTTCTTC. Translation gives CATSKSGSFNEQFF. V and J are TRBV6-5 and TRBJ2-1; TRBD2 matches 8 bases. This CDR3 is built from 14 residues. CDR1 is MNHEY and CDR2 is SVGAGI in the germline V gene. The V and J ends lost 10 bases and 6 bases, in that order; junction bases with no gene match: 11.

The genes are TRBV9 and TRBJ2-5, with a weak D call TRBD2 (5 bases). Germline V gene sequence: CDR1 SGDLS, CDR2 YYNGEE. Trimming left V 4 bases short and J 7 bases short, with 17 bases between. There are 14 residues in the CDR3. The CDR3 DNA sequence: TGTGCCAGCAGCACGGCGGGCCAAGCAGCGACCCAGTACTTC. Amino acids: CASSTAGQAATQYF.

The chain carries TRBV30 and TRBJ1-2, with D possibly matching TRBD1 (5 bases). Per germline, CDR1 GTSNPN and CDR2 SVGIG (reference sequence). CDR3 length: 13 amino acids. V lost 3 bases and J 3 bases, leaving 11 bases between the germline ends. The CDR3 DNA follows: TGTGCCTGGAGCGTAGACAGTGACTATGGCTACACCTTC. As protein: CAWSVDSDYGYTF. Drawing the rest from reference TRBV30 and TRBJ1-2, the complete variable domain is SQTIHQWPATLVQPVGSPLSLECTVEGTSNPNLYWYRQAAGRGLQLLFYSVGIGQISSEVPQNLSASRPQDRQFILSSKKLLLSDSGFYLCAWSVDSDYGYTFGSGTRLTVV.

The chain carries TRBV27 and TRBJ2-4; no reliable D call. The CDR3 extends over 15 amino acids. V was shortened by 5 bases and J by 0 bases, with 11 bases between the two germline ends. The germline gives CDR1 MNHEY, CDR2 SMNVEV (reference sequence). The chain's CDR3 is CASSKLAIAKNIQYF. CDR3 coding DNA: TGTGCCAGCAGTAAACTCGCAATAGCCAAAAACATTCAGTACTTC.

V and J are TRBV5-1 and TRBJ2-2; 11 nucleotides agree with TRBD2. Germline CDR1 SGHRS, CDR2 YFSETQ. This CDR3 region has 16 residues. V lost 4 bases to trimming and J lost 1 base; unmatched junction nucleotides: 3. The CDR3 reads CASSPLAGGNTGELFF. CDR3 in DNA: TGCGCCAGCAGCCCCCTAGCGGGGGGGAACACCGGGGAGCTGTTTTTT.

CDR3 protein: CASSLAGTGEQYF. CDR3 DNA: TGTGCCAGCAGCTTGGCAGGGACTGGCGAGCAGTACTTC. The chain uses TRBV11-2 and TRBJ2-1, with D perhaps matching TRBD2 (6 bases). TRBJ2-7 matches the DNA end more closely, so the J call is doubtful. The CDR3 length is 13 residues. Germline CDR1 reads SGHAT; CDR2 reads FQNNGV.

This chain joins TRBV30 and TRBJ1-1; the D is unclear. The V end was cut by 0 bases, the J end by 1 base, with 9 bases between. The CDR3 is made up of 14 amino acids. Per germline, CDR1 GTSNPN and CDR2 SVGIG (reference sequence). CDR3 DNA: TGTGCCTGGAGTGTACATCGGGGGAACACTGAAGCTTTCTTT. Encoded protein: CAWSVHRGNTEAFF. The whole variable domain, filled in from reference TRBV30 and TRBJ1-1, reads SQTIHQWPATLVQPVGSPLSLECTVEGTSNPNLYWYRQAAGRGLQLLFYSVGIGQISSEVPQNLSASRPQDRQFILSSKKLLLSDSGFYLCAWSVHRGNTEAFFGQGTRLTVV.

The chain employs TRBV4-2 and TRBJ2-3; D uncertain. The CDR3 runs 14 residues. Germline V gene data show CDR1 as LGHNA and CDR2 as YNFKEQ. V was trimmed by 0 bases and J by 3 bases, leaving 7 bases between them. The CDR3 sequence is CASSQDVSTDTQYF. Written as DNA, the CDR3 is TGTGCCAGCAGCCAAGATGTTTCAACAGATACGCAGTATTTT.

The rearrangement links TRBV29-1 to TRBJ1-1; no reliable D call. V lost 7 bases, J lost 1 base, and 10 bases lay in between. CDR1 and CDR2 from the germline V gene are SQVTM and ANQGSEA. This CDR3 is 12 amino acids long. DNA of the CDR3: TGCAGCGCGGATCATTCGAACACTGAAGCTTTCTTT. Residues: CSADHSNTEAFF.

The sample holds one count of this clonotype. This sequence joins TRBV7-2 and TRBJ2-1; D unclear. CDR1 is SGHTA, CDR2 FQGNSA, per germline. This CDR3 is 16 amino acids long. Trimming pared 4 bases from V and 0 bases from J, leaving 13 bases between. The CDR3 nucleotides read TGTGCCAGCAGCTCTGACCCGACGAGCTCCTACAATGAGCAGTTCTTC. It is translated as CASSSDPTSSYNEQFF. Based on the CDR3 plus reference TRBV7-2 and TRBJ2-1, the full variable domain is GAGVSQSPSNKVTEKGKDVELRCDPISGHTALYWYRQSLGQGLEFLIYFQGNSAPDKSGLPSDRFSAERTGGSVSTLTIQRTQQEDSAVYLCASSSDPTSSYNEQFFGPGTRLTVL.

Concerning this clonotype: An end of the junction does not agree with germline; a read error may underlie this. V is TRBV20-1 and J is TRBJ2-3; the D gene is possibly TRBD1 (6 bases). This CDR3 region has 16 residues. CDR1 is DFQATT and CDR2 is SNEGSKA in the germline V gene (reference sequence). CDR3 amino acids: CSASFMARGSTDTQYF. CDR3 nucleotide sequence: TGTAGTGCTAGTTTTATGGCCAGGGGTAGCACAGATACGCAGTATTTT.

V is TRBV7-9 and J is TRBJ2-1, with a weak D call TRBD1 (6 bases). CDR1 and CDR2 from the germline V gene are SEHNR and FQNEAQ (reference sequence). The V end was cut by 2 bases, the J end by 7 bases, with 9 bases between. The CDR3 spans 13 residues. The CDR3 loop is CASSLRDTNEQFF. Here the CDR3 DNA reads TGTGCCAGCAGCTTAAGGGACACAAATGAGCAGTTCTTC.

The chain employs TRBV27 and TRBJ1-2, with TRBD1 matching over 7 bases. This CDR3 comprises 15 residues. CDR1 and CDR2 from the germline V gene are MNHEY and SMNVEV (reference sequence). Unmatched junction bases numbered 8, after V lost 6 bases and J lost 1 base. The CDR3 bases are TGTGCCAGCAGCCTCTCAGGGGGTGGTAACTATGGCTACACCTTC. As protein: CASSLSGGGNYGYTF.

The rearrangement links TRBV30 to TRBJ1-1; D gene unclear. CDR1 GTSNPN and CDR2 SVGIG come from the germline V gene (reference sequence). The CDR3 has 13 residues. Trimming removed 2 bases at V and 5 bases at J, with 12 bases between. The CDR3 sequence is CAWSILGSTEAFF. The CDR3 bases are TGTGCCTGGAGTATCCTGGGGTCAACTGAAGCTTTCTTT.

The V gene is TRBV9, the J gene TRBJ2-1; D uncertain. In germline, CDR1 is SGDLS, CDR2 YYNGEE. This CDR3 comprises 15 residues. V lost 2 bases and J lost 10, with 19 bases in between. The CDR3 DNA reads TGTGCCAGCAGCGTTGGTGGTCTCCTTATGGTCGAGCAGTTCTTC. This translates into CASSVGGLLMVEQFF.

This chain joins TRBV20-1 and TRBJ2-5; D not certain. This CDR3 contains 11 residues. The germline CDR1 and CDR2 sequences are DFQATT and SNEGSKA (reference sequence). The CDR3 DNA is TGCAGGGCCACCCAGGAAGAGACCCAGTACTTC. It encodes CRATQEETQYF.

This chain connects TRBV3-1 to TRBJ1-5, with 7 bases aligning to TRBD1. The junction had 12 bases not matched to a gene; V was cut back by 3 bases and J by 7 bases. CDR1 and CDR2 (germline): LGHDT, YNNKEL (reference sequence). The CDR3 is 16 amino acids. The CDR3, as DNA: TGTGCCAGCAGCCATTCGGGGCAGGGGGGACGGCAGCCCCAGCATTTT. This sequence encodes CASSHSGQGGRQPQHF.

The chain has TRBV5-1 and TRBJ2-5, with 12 bases aligning to TRBD2. The CDR3 totals 17 residues. After removal of 2 bases from V and 5 bases from J, the junction contained 10 bases not matched to a gene. Per the germline V gene, CDR1 is SGHRS and CDR2 is YFSETQ. The CDR3 coding sequence is TGCGCCAGCAGCTTAGGCGCTAGCGGGAGGGCCGAGGAGACCCAGTACTTC. This gives the protein CASSLGASGRAEETQYF.

The chain employs TRBV30 and TRBJ1-5, with no clear D. Germline V gene data show CDR1 as GTSNPN and CDR2 as SVGIG (reference sequence). Trimming stripped 2 bases from V and 4 bases from J, with 12 bases between. This CDR3 region has 14 residues. The CDR3 DNA follows: TGTGCCTGGAGTTCCAGGTTATCGAATCAGCCCCAGCATTTT. It yields the protein CAWSSRLSNQPQHF. Complete variable domain (other parts from reference TRBV30 and TRBJ1-5): SQTIHQWPATLVQPVGSPLSLECTVEGTSNPNLYWYRQAAGRGLQLLFYSVGIGQISSEVPQNLSASRPQDRQFILSSKKLLLSDSGFYLCAWSSRLSNQPQHFGDGTRLSIL.

The chain uses TRBV29-1 and TRBJ2-1, with D perhaps being TRBD1 or TRBD2 (5 bases each). This CDR3 has 15 residues. V was trimmed by 7 bases and J by 0 bases, leaving 16 bases between them. Germline lookup yields CDR1 SQVTM and CDR2 ANQGSEA. The CDR3 here is CSAPGPAGSYNEQFF. The CDR3 region has the DNA TGCAGCGCCCCGGGGCCGGCGGGCTCCTACAATGAGCAGTTCTTC.

The gene calls are TRBV20-1 and TRBJ2-2; D is ambiguous. V was cut by 6 bases and J by 2 bases, with 4 bases left in between. The CDR3 runs 11 residues. Germline values: CDR1 DFQATT, CDR2 SNEGSKA (reference sequence). The CDR3 is CSATNTGELFF. The CDR3 bases are TGCAGTGCCACTAACACCGGGGAGCTGTTTTTT.

The chain uses TRBV12-3 or TRBV12-4 and TRBJ1-2; D not certain. The germline V and J ends were trimmed by 8 bases and 6 bases, with 16 bases remaining between them. CDR3 size: 13 residues. The CDR3 bases are TGTGCCAGCCAACGTACCGAGGCCGATGGCTACACCTTC. Residues: CASQRTEADGYTF.

This sequence joins TRBV7-3 and TRBJ2-7; D is possibly TRBD2 (6 bases). V lost 5 bases to trimming and J lost 6 bases, with 14 bases between them. Per the germline V gene, CDR1 is SGHTA and CDR2 is FQGTGA. This CDR3 region has 13 residues. The CDR3 DNA reads TGTGCCAGCAGCCCAACGCGGGAAACCGAGCAGTACTTC. Its translation is CASSPTRETEQYF.

This chain joins TRBV12-3 or TRBV12-4 and TRBJ2-3; D is uncertain. The ends were cut back, 3 bases at V and 3 bases at J, with 10 bases in the middle. The CDR3 length is 14 residues. For the CDR3, the DNA is TGTGCCAGCAGTTTCCGGGCACCTACAGATACGCAGTATTTT. Translating it yields CASSFRAPTDTQYF.

The chain links TRBV20-1 to TRBJ2-3; unclear D gene. Germline CDR1 is DFQATT and CDR2 is SNEGSKA (reference sequence). The length of the CDR3 is 13 residues. Trimming took off 0 bases at V and 6 bases at J, with 10 bases between the two ends. The CDR3 nucleotides read TGCAGTGCTAGAGATTGGGCCGAGGATACGCAGTATTTT. Its protein product is CSARDWAEDTQYF.

The V call is TRBV30, the J call TRBJ1-1, with unresolved D. V gave up 1 base and J gave up 2 bases, with 8 bases separating them. This CDR3 is built from 13 residues. Germline CDR1 is GTSNPN and CDR2 is SVGIG (reference sequence). CDR3 amino acids: CAWSGTANTEAFF. The CDR3 DNA reads TGTGCCTGGAGTGGGACGGCCAACACTGAAGCTTTCTTT.

The chain uses TRBV13 and TRBJ1-1; no definite D call. The CDR3 loop spans 14 amino acids. The V gene's germline CDR1 is PRHDT and CDR2 FYEKMQ (reference sequence). Trimming took off 2 bases at V and 1 base at J, with 8 bases between the two ends. Written as DNA, the CDR3 is TGTGCCAGCAGCTTAAGGGCAGCGAACACTGAAGCTTTCTTT. As protein: CASSLRAANTEAFF.